Each of the 15 T cell receptor beta chains below was sequenced from the same sample in a study of prognosis after radiotherapy for stage I lung cancer (dated by TCRdb to about 2021). Sequenced using an Illumina HiSeq 3000. The TCR beta CDR3 region was amplified from genomic DNA by two rounds of multiplex PCR. The first PCR round used primers specific to each TRBV and TRBJ gene, with sequences filed in Chinese patent CN105087789A. Using fastp trimming at Q25 and MiXCR clonotype assembly, TCRdb reanalyzed the public sequencing data and kept in-frame beta chains. Every CDR3 protein is listed once, alongside the most common genes and DNA of its rows. A total of some 15,000 distinct CDR3 sequences appear in this sample, 50% to 65% of them only once. 26% of the sample belongs to the ten largest clones. This specimen was PBMCs, taken before or after stereotactic body radiation therapy (not recorded which). The receptors originated from a donor over 45 with non-small cell lung cancer.

This clonotype has just a few counts. The rearrangement joins TRBV19 to TRBJ2-7, with unresolved D. From germline, CDR1 is LNHDA and CDR2 SQIVND (reference sequence). CDR3 length: 13 amino acids. The germline V and J ends were trimmed by 3 bases and 1 base, with 7 bases remaining between them. In DNA, the CDR3 is TGTGCCAGTAGTATTAGGGTATCCTACGAGCAGTACTTC. This encodes CASSIRVSYEQYF.

The chain uses TRBV19 and TRBJ2-7; D remains ambiguous. The germline V gene has CDR1 LNHDA and CDR2 SQIVND (reference sequence). V lost 10 bases to trimming and J lost 3 bases, with 19 bases between them. The CDR3 totals 14 residues. DNA for the CDR3: TGTGCCACTAAGTGTACAGATCCCCGCTACGAGCAGTACTTC. Protein: CATKCTDPRYEQYF.

By share, this clonotype counts as medium-sized (0.01 to 0.1%). The rearrangement links TRBV5-4 to TRBJ1-3; TRBD1 aligns across 7 bases. Germline V gene data show CDR1 as SGHNT and CDR2 as YYREEE (reference sequence). This CDR3 spans 15 amino acids. J gave up 3 bases and V 0 bases, and 3 bases lay outside the gene matches. The CDR3 nucleotides are TGTGCCAGCAGCTTGGAGGCAGGGGGTGGAAACACCATATATTTT. It encodes CASSLEAGGGNTIYF. Looking up the rest from reference TRBV5-4 and TRBJ1-3 gives the full variable domain: ETGVTQSPTHLIKTRGQQVTLRCSSQSGHNTVSWYQQALGQGPQFIFQYYREEENGRGNFPPRFSGLQFPNYSSELNVNALELDDSALYLCASSLEAGGGNTIYFGEGSWLTVV.

A note on this clonotype: An end of the junction does not agree with germline; a read error may underlie this. V usage is TRBV6-1 and J usage is TRBJ2-6; D may be TRBD1 (5 bases). The CDR3 length is 15 residues. CDR1 and CDR2 (germline): MNHNS, SASEGT. The CDR3 sequence is CASIGGVGGANVLTF. Here the CDR3 DNA reads TGTGCCAGCATTGGTGGGGTAGGTGGGGCCAACGTCCTTACTTTC.

As for this clonotype: Since a far larger clone is one base different, this is likely a read error. V and J are TRBV7-2 and TRBJ2-3, with no clear D. Trimming left V 1 base short and J 3 bases short, with 11 bases between. The CDR3 is 15 residues long. Germline CDR1 reads SGHTA; CDR2 reads FQGNSA. This chain's CDR3 is CASSLGVARTDTQYF. CDR3 sequence (DNA): TGTGCCAGCAGCTTAGGAGTAGCAAGAACAGATACGCAGTATTTT.

The chain couples TRBV6-1 to TRBJ2-3; D ambiguous. CDR3 length: 13 residues. From germline, CDR1 is MNHNS and CDR2 SASEGT. V was shortened by 4 bases and J by 1 base, with 6 bases between the two germline ends. Here the CDR3 DNA reads TGTGCCAGCAGTGTTACAGGCACAGATACGCAGTATTTT. The encoded protein is CASSVTGTDTQYF.

The V and J genes are TRBV11-2 and TRBJ1-2; D is undetermined. Germline loops: CDR1 SGHAT, CDR2 FQNNGV. Trimming stripped 4 bases from V and 3 bases from J, with 9 bases between. CDR3 length: 13 amino acids. The CDR3 sequence is CASSSQGDYGYTF. As DNA, the CDR3 is TGTGCCAGCAGCTCCCAAGGCGACTATGGCTACACCTTC. The complete variable domain, with remaining parts taken from reference TRBV11-2 and TRBJ1-2, reads EAGVAQSPRYKIIEKRQSVAFWCNPISGHATLYWYQQILGQGPKLLIQFQNNGVVDDSQLPKDRFSAERLKGVDSTLKIQPAKLEDSAVYLCASSSQGDYGYTFGSGTRLTVV.

This clonotype was detected many times. The junction departs from the called germline gene at one end, perhaps through a read error. The chain carries TRBV4-1 and TRBJ2-7, with 11 bases lining up with TRBD2. Looked up from germline, CDR1 is MGHRA and CDR2 is YSYEKL. The CDR3 extends over 18 amino acids. CDR3 bases: TGCGCCAGCAGCCAAGAGCCTCTAGCGGGAGGATTCCTCTACGAGCAGTGCTTC. Amino acid sequence: CASSQEPLAGGFLYEQCF.

This clonotype is termed medium-sized. The chain combines TRBV11-2 with TRBJ1-2, with D tentatively TRBD1 (6 bases). This CDR3 comprises 13 residues. Looked up from germline, CDR1 is SGHAT and CDR2 is FQNNGV. V was clipped by 5 bases and J by 7 bases, with 14 bases between them. In DNA, the CDR3 is TGTGCCAGCAGCGGGCGGGGGGCGCTTGGCTACACCTTC. Translation gives CASSGRGALGYTF.

This clonotype was counted at least ten times. This clone may be a read error of a much larger clone one base away. The chain is built from TRBV4-1 and TRBJ2-7; no definite D call. This CDR3 is built from 14 residues. Germline CDR1 MGHRA, CDR2 YSYEKL. CDR3 region: CASSQDRSSYDQYF. CDR3 in DNA: TGCGCCAGCAGCCAAGACAGGAGCTCCTACGATCAGTACTTC.

Note on this clonotype: This clone may be a read error of a much larger clone one base away. The rearrangement joins TRBV29-1 to TRBJ2-1; a possible D gene is TRBD2 (6 bases). The CDR3 loop spans 15 amino acids. Trimming pared 7 bases from V and 7 bases from J, leaving 23 bases between. Germline lookup yields CDR1 SQVTM and CDR2 ANQGSEA. This chain's CDR3 is CSAIAGSIAMNEQFF. CDR3 coding DNA: TGCAGCGCCATAGCCGGGAGTATAGCAATGAATGAGCAGTTCTTC.

The sample holds many counts of this clonotype. The genes are TRBV7-9 and TRBJ2-1, with TRBD1 identical over 9 bases. The CDR3 has 16 amino acids. In germline, CDR1 is SEHNR, CDR2 FQNEAQ (reference sequence). The ends lost 5 bases at V and 4 bases at J; junction bases unmatched: 9. DNA of the CDR3: TGTGCCAGCAGCATGACAGGGGGGAGGTCATACAATGAGCAGTTCTTC. It encodes CASSMTGGRSYNEQFF.

This clonotype has ten or more counts. The V gene is TRBV27, the J gene TRBJ2-5; no reliable D call. This CDR3 has 12 amino acids. V lost 5 bases and J lost 3, with 7 bases in between. The germline CDR1 and CDR2 sequences are MNHEY and SMNVEV (reference sequence). CDR3 residues: CASSPDEETQYF. CDR3 bases: TGTGCCAGCAGTCCCGACGAAGAGACCCAGTACTTC.

About this clonotype: The germline gene is not matched at one end of the junction; a read error may be the cause. The rearrangement uses TRBV28 and TRBJ2-2; TRBD2 aligns across 7 bases. The CDR3 has 17 residues. CDR1 is MDHEN, CDR2 SYDVKM, per germline. The DNA of the CDR3 is TGTGCCAGCAGTTCAACCTCCTCCGGGAGGCACACCGTGGAGCTGTTTTTT. It translates to CASSSTSSGRHTVELFF.

This clonotype was seen ten or more times. The chain is built from TRBV4-1 and TRBJ2-5; 8 nucleotides agree with TRBD2. Germline V gene data show CDR1 as MGHRA and CDR2 as YSYEKL. V lost 2 bases and J lost 3; bases outside the gene matches: 14. There are 18 residues in the CDR3. CDR3 sequence reads: CASSQLPGGTGREETQYF. The DNA for the CDR3 is TGCGCCAGCAGCCAATTGCCGGGAGGGACGGGTCGGGAAGAGACCCAGTACTTC.